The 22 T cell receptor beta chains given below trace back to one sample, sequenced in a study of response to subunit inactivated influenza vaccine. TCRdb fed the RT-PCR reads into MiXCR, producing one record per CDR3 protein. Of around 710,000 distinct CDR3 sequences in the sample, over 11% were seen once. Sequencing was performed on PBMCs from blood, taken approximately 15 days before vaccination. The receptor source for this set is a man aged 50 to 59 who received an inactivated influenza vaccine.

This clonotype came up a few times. As DNA, the CDR3 is TGTGCCAGTAGTATCGGGTGGAGGGGGCGAACTCCCAAAAACATTCAGTACTTC. It yields the protein CASSIGWRGRTPKNIQYF. The chain combines TRBV19 with TRBJ2-4; D might be TRBD1 (7 bases). V was clipped by 3 bases and J by 2 bases, with 20 bases between them. Germline CDR1 and CDR2: LNHDA and SQIVND (reference sequence). CDR3 size: 18 residues.

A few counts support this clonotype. CDR3 residues: CASRRAYGTVNTEAFF. Here the CDR3 DNA reads TGCGCCAGTAGGCGGGCGTACGGGACGGTGAACACTGAAGCTTTCTTT. The V gene is TRBV4-1, the J gene TRBJ1-1, with D possibly TRBD1 on 5 matching bases. From germline, CDR1 is MGHRA and CDR2 YSYEKL. The CDR3 has 16 residues. V was trimmed by 9 bases and J by 0 bases, leaving 20 bases between them.

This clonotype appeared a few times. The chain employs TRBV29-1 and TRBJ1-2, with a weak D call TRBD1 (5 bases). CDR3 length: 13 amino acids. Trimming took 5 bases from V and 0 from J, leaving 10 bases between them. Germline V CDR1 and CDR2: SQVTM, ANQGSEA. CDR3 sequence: CSVPTDSNYGYTF. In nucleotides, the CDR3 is TGCAGCGTTCCGACAGATTCTAACTATGGCTACACCTTC.

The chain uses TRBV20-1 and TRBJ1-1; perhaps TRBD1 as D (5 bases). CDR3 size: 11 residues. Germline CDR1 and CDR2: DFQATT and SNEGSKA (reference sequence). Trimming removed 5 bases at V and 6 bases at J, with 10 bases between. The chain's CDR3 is CSARGDAEAFF. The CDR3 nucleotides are TGCAGTGCTCGCGGGGACGCTGAAGCTTTCTTT.

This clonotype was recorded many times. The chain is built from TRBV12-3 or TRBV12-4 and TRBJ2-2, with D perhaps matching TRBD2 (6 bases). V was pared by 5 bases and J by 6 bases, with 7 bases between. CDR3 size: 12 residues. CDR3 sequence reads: CASSGGSGELFF. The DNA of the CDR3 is TGTGCCAGCAGTGGGGGGTCCGGGGAGCTGTTTTTT.

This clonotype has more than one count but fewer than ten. The CDR3 DNA is TGTGCCAGCAGCCAATATGATACTGTGAGGGGCGAGCAGTACTTC. Protein product: CASSQYDTVRGEQYF. The chain couples TRBV16 to TRBJ2-7, with D possibly called TRBD1 or TRBD2 (5 bases each). CDR3 length equals 15 residues. Germline assignment: CDR1 KGHSY and CDR2 FQNENV. With 1 base removed from V and 6 bases from J, the gap between germline ends came to 16 bases. Together with reference TRBV16 and TRBJ2-7, the CDR3 gives the full variable domain: GEEVAQTPKHLVRGEGQKAKLYCAPIKGHSYVFWYQQVLKNEFKFLISFQNENVFDETGMPKERFSAKCLPNSPCSLEIQATKLEDSAVYFCASSQYDTVRGEQYFGPGTRLTVT.

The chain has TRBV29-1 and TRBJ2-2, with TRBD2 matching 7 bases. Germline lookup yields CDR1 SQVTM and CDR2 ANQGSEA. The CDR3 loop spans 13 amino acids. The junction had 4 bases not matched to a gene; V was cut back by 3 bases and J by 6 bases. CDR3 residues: CSVDLRGSGELFF. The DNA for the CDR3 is TGCAGCGTTGATTTGCGGGGGTCCGGGGAGCTGTTTTTT.

CDR3 residues: CASSADRFAYEQYF. DNA for the CDR3: TGTGCCAGCAGTGCGGACAGGTTTGCCTACGAGCAGTACTTC. The chain links TRBV2 to TRBJ2-7, with 7 bases identical to TRBD1. Germline V lookup: CDR1 SNHLY, CDR2 FYNNEI. CDR3 length: 14 residues. V trimming: 4 bases; J trimming: 2 bases; junction bases outside the gene matches: 5.

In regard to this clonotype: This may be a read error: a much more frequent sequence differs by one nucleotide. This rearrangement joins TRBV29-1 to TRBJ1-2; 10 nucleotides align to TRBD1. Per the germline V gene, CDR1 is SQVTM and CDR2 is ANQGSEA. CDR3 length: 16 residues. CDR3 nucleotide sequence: TGCAGCGTTGAAGACCCAGGAGGGACAGGGGTCTATGTCTACACCTTC. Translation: CSVEDPGGTGVYVYTF. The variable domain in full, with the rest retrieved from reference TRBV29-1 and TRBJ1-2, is SAVISQKPSRDICQRGTSLTIQCQVDSQVTMMFWYRQQPGQSLTLIATANQGSEATYESGFVIDKFPISRPNLTFSTLTVSNMSPEDSSIYLCSVEDPGGTGVYVYTFGSGTRLTVV.

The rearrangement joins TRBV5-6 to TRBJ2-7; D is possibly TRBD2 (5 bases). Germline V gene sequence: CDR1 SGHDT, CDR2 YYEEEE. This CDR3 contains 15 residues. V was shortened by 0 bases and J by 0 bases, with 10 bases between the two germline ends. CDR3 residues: CASSLEQRSSYEQYF. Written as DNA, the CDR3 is TGTGCCAGCAGCTTGGAACAGCGGAGCTCCTACGAGCAGTACTTC.

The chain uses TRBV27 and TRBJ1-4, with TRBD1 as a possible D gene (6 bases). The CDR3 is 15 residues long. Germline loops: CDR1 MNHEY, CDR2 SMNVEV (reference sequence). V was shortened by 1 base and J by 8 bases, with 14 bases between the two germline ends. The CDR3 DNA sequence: TGTGCCAGCAGTTTATTTCCAGGGGTTGGCGAAAAACTGTTTTTT. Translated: CASSLFPGVGEKLFF.

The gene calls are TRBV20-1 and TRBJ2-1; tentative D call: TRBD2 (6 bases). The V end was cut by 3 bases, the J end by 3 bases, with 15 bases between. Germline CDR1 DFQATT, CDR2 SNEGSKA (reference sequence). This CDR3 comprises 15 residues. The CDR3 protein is CSARDGRRDYNEQFF. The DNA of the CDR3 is TGCAGTGCTAGGGACGGGAGAAGAGACTACAATGAGCAGTTCTTC.

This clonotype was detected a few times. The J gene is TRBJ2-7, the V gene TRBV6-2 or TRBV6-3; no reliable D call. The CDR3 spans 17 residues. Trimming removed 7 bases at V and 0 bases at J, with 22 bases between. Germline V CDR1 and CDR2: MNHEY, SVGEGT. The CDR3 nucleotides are TGTGCCAGCACCCCTCTGACACTGTGGAGCGCCTCCTACGAGCAGTACTTC. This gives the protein CASTPLTLWSASYEQYF.

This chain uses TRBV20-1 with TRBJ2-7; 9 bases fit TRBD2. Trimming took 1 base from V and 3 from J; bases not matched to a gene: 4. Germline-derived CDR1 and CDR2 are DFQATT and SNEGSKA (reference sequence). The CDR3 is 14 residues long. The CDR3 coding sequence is TGCAGTGCTAGAGTACTAGCGGGTCGCTACGAGCAGTACTTC. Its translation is CSARVLAGRYEQYF.

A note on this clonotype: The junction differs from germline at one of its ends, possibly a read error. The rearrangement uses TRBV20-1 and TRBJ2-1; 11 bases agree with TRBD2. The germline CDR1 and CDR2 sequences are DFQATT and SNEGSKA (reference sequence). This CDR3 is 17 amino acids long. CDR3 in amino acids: CCARGGLAGGSYNEQFF. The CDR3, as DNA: TGCTGTGCCCGCGGGGGGCTAGCGGGAGGTTCCTACAATGAGCAGTTCTTC.

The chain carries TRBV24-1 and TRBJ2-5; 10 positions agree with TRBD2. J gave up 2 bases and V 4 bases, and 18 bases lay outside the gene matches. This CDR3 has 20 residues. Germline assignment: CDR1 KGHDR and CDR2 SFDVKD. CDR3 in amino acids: CATSDSRGLRVAGGQETQYF. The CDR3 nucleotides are TGTGCCACCAGTGACAGCAGGGGGCTGAGGGTAGCGGGGGGACAAGAGACCCAGTACTTC.

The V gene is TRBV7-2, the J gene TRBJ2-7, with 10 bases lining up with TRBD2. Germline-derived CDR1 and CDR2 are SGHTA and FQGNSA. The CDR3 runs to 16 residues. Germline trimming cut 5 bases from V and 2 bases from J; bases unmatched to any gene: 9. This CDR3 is CASSPSSGRVPYEQYF. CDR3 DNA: TGTGCCAGCAGCCCTAGCAGCGGGAGGGTCCCCTACGAGCAGTACTTC.

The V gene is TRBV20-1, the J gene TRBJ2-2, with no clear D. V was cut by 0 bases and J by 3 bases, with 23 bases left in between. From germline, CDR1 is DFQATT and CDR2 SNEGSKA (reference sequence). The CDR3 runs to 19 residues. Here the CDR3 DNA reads TGCAGTGCTAGAGATCTGGAAACCTTTGACACAATTTACACCGGGGAGCTGTTTTTT. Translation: CSARDLETFDTIYTGELFF.

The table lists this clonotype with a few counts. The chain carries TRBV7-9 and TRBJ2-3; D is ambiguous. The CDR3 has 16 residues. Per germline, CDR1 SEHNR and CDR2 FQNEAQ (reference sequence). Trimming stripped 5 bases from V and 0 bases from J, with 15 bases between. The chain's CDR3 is CASSETLEPSTDTQYF. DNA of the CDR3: TGTGCCAGCAGCGAGACTCTAGAGCCTAGCACAGATACGCAGTATTTT. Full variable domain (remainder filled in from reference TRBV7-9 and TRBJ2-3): DTGVSQNPRHKITKRGQNVTFRCDPISEHNRLYWYRQTLGQGPEFLTYFQNEAQLEKSRLLSDRFSAERPKGSFSTLEIQRTEQGDSAMYLCASSETLEPSTDTQYFGPGTRLTVL.

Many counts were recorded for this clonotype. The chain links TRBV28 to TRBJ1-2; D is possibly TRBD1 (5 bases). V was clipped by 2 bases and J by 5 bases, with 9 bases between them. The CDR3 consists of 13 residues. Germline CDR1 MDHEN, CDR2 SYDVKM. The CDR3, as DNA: TGTGCCAGCAGTTTAGGGGGTATATATGGCTACACCTTC. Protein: CASSLGGIYGYTF.

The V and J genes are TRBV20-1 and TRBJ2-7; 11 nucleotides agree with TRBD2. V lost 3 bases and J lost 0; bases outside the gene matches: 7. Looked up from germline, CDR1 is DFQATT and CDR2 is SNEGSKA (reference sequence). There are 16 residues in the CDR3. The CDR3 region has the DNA TGCAGTGCTAGTGCTAGCGGGAGGCCCAGCTCCTACGAGCAGTACTTC. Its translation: CSASASGRPSSYEQYF.

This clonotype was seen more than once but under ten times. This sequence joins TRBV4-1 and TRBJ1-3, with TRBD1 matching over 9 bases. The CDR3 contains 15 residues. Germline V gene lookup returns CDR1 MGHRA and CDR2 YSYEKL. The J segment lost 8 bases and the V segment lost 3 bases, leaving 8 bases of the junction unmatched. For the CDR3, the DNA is TGCGCCAGCAGCCACAGCGGGACAGGGTGGGACACCATATATTTT. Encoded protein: CASSHSGTGWDTIYF.